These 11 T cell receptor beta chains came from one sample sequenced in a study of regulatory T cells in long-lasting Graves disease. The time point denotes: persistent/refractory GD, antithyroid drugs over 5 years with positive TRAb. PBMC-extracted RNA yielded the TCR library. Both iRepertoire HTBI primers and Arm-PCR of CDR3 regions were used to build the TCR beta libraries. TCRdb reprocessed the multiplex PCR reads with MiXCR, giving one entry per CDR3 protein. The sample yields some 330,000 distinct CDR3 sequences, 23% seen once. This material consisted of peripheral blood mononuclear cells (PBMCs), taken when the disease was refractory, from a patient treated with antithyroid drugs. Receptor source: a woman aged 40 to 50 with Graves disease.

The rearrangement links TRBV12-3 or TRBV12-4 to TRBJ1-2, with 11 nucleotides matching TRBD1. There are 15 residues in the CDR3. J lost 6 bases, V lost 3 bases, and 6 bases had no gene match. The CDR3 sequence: CASSFYGQGANGYTF. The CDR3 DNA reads TGTGCCAGCAGTTTTTATGGACAGGGGGCGAATGGCTACACCTTC.

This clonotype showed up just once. CDR3 protein: CASSSSGTSGYEQYF. The CDR3 DNA follows: TGTGCCAGCAGCTCATCCGGGACTAGCGGTTACGAGCAGTACTTC. The chain carries TRBV9 and TRBJ2-7; 11 bases match TRBD2. CDR3 length equals 15 residues. The germline CDR1 and CDR2 sequences are SGDLS and YYNGEE. The trim removed 4 bases at V and 4 bases at J, leaving 7 bases unmatched.

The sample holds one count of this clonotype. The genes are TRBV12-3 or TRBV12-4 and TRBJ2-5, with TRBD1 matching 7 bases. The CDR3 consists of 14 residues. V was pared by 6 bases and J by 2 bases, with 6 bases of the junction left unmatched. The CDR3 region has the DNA TGTGCCAGCAGGGACGACAGGGTACAAGAGACCCAGTACTTC. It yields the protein CASRDDRVQETQYF.

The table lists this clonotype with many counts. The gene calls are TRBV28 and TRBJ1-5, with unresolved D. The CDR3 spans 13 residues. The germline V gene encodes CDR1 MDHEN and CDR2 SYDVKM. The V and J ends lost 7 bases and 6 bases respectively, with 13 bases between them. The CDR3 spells CASKSDWVQPQHF. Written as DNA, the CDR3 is TGTGCCAGCAAGTCGGACTGGGTTCAGCCCCAGCATTTT.

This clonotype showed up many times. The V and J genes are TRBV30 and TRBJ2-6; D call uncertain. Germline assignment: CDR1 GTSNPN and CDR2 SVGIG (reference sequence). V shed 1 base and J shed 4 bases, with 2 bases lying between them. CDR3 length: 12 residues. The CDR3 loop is CAWSGGANVLTF. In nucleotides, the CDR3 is TGTGCCTGGAGTGGGGGGGCCAACGTCCTGACTTTC.

The CDR3 loop reads CASGPSGLQETQYF. In DNA form, the CDR3 reads TGTGCCAGTGGACCGTCGGGACTCCAAGAGACCCAGTACTTC. V and J are TRBV9 and TRBJ2-5, with a tentative D call TRBD2 (6 bases). The V end lost 8 bases, the J end lost 1 base, and 15 bases lay between the germline ends. Germline CDR1 reads SGDLS; CDR2 reads YYNGEE. There are 14 residues in the CDR3. Together with reference TRBV9 and TRBJ2-5, the CDR3 gives the full variable domain: DSGVTQTPKHLITATGQRVTLRCSPRSGDLSVYWYQQSLDQGLQFLIQYYNGEERAKGNILERFSAQQFPDLHSELNLSSLELGDSALYFCASGPSGLQETQYFGPGTRLLVL.

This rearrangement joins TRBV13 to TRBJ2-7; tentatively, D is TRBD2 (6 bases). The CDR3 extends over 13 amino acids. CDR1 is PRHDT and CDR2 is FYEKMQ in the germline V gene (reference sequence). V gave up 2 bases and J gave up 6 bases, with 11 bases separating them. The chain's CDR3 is CASSLRRDGEQYF. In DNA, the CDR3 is TGTGCCAGCAGCTTAAGGCGGGACGGCGAGCAGTACTTC.

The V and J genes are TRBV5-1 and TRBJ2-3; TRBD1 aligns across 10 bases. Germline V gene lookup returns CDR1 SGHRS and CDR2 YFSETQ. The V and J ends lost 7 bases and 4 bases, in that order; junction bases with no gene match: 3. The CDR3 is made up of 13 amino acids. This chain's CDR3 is CASGTGEADTQYF. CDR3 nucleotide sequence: TGCGCCAGCGGGACAGGGGAGGCAGATACGCAGTATTTT.

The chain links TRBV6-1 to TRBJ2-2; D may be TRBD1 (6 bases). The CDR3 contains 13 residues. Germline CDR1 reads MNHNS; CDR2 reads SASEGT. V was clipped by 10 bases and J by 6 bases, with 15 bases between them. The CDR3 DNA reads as TGTGCCACCCAGTGGGGGCCTCCCGGGGAGCTGTTTTTT. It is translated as CATQWGPPGELFF.

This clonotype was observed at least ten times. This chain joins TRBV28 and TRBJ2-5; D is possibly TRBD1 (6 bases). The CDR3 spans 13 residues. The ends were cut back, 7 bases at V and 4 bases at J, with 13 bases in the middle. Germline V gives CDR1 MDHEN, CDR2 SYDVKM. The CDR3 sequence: CASTLGGGETQYF. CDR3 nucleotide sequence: TGTGCCAGCACCCTTGGGGGCGGAGAGACCCAGTACTTC.

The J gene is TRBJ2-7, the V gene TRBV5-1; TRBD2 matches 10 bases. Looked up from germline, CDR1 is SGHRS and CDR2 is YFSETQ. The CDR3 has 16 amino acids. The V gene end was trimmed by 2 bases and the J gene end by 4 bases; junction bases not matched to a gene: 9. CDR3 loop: CASSFPRTSGGYEQYF. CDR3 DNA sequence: TGCGCCAGCAGCTTCCCCAGGACTAGCGGAGGTTACGAGCAGTACTTC.